This TCR beta chain was found in a study of cytomegalovirus exposure and HLA in healthy donors. This PCR relied on a set of 60 Vbeta primers and 13 Jbeta primers. Assay used: immunoSEQ multiplex PCR; TCRdb lists only in-frame clones, some missing. The profile shows over 150,000 clones, about 78% of them singletons. Study observations and caveats: Rare TCR sequences predominated, though certain public TCRs were found in many donors.

As for this clone: Its cognate antigen is unknown.

CDR1 SGHRS and CDR2 YFSETQ come from the germline V gene. V was clipped by 3 bases and J by 0 bases, with 12 bases between them. The CDR3 covers 15 residues. Material for sequencing was PBMCs. The clonotype comes from a woman between 45 and 65 years old in good health and CMV-seropositive. The chain recombines TRBV5-1 with TRBJ1-1, with D possibly matching TRBD1 (5 bases). CDR3: CASSSDMSVNTEAFF. In DNA form, the CDR3 reads TGCGCCAGCAGCTCGGACATGTCGGTGAACACTGAAGCTTTCTTT.